This TCR beta chain was identified in a study of blood T cell repertoires in COVID-19. Patients from Seattle were sampled longitudinally, starting during active infection. Assay: immunoSEQ multiplex PCR; the TCRdb copy retains only in-frame clones and omits some. The sample includes some 68,000 clones, 90% of them seen just once. This TCR derives from a man aged 50-60 years with COVID-19, enrolled during active disease. Sequenced: peripheral blood.

The CDR3 coding sequence is TGTGCCAGCAGCTTAGCGGGAGTTTCCTACAATGAGCAGTTCTTC. It specifies CASSLAGVSYNEQFF. J is TRBJ2-1 and V is TRBV7-9, with D perhaps matching TRBD2 (5 bases). V lost 0 bases to trimming and J lost 1 base, with 7 bases between them. Germline V gene data show CDR1 as SEHNR and CDR2 as FQNEAQ (reference sequence). CDR3 length equals 15 residues.